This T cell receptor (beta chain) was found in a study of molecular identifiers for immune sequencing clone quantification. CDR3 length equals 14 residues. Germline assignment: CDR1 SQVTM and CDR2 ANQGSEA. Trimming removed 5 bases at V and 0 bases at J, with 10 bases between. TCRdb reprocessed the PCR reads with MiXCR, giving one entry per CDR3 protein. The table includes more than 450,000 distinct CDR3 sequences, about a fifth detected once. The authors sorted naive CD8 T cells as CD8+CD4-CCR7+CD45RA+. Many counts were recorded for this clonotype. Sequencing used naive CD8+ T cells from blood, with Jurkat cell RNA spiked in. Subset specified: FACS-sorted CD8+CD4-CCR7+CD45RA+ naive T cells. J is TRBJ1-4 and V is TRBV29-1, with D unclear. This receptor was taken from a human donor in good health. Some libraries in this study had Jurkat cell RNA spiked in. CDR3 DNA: TGCAGCGTTACCGCAGCTTCAACTAATGAAAAACTGTTTTTT. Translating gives CSVTAASTNEKLFF.